The rows below give T cell receptor beta chains drawn from one sample of a study of long-term antiretroviral therapy in people with HIV. TCRdb keeps only in-frame clones here, not all; method: immunoSEQ multiplex PCR. The repertoire holds about 16,000 clones, with around three quarters as singletons. The material sequenced was unsorted PBMCs, taken 1.5 years before starting antiretroviral therapy. These receptor sequences come from a woman between 50 and 59 years old with HIV. The CDR3 runs from the conserved cysteine through the conserved F or W. A D gene is named only where the DNA matches it firmly. For some rows the clone size is stated as once, few or many, or as a class when expanded; others skip it.

D gene	V gene	J gene	clone size	CDR3 protein	CDR3 DNA
-	TRBV6-1	TRBJ1-1	-	CASSPRPNGISEAFF	TGTGCCAGCAGTCCCAGGCCTAACGGTATCTCTGAAGCTTTCTTT
-	TRBV2	TRBJ1-1	few	CASTSRVEAFF	TGTGCCAGCACCTCAAGGGTTGAAGCTTTCTTT
-	TRBV28	TRBJ2-1	medium-sized	CASSLRGSNEQFF	TGTGCCAGCAGTTTAAGGGGGTCCAATGAGCAGTTCTTC
-	TRBV7-9	TRBJ1-5	-	CASSLAPNQPQHF	TGTGCCAGCAGCTTAGCCCCCAATCAGCCCCAGCATTTT
-	TRBV14	TRBJ1-2	-	CASSQDTGYYYGYTF	TGTGCCAGCAGCCAAGATACAGGGTATTACTATGGCTACACCTTC
-	TRBV9	TRBJ1-3	-	CASSADAGIGNTIYF	TGTGCCAGCAGCGCCGACGCGGGAATTGGAAACACCATATATTTT
-	TRBV5-4	TRBJ2-3	-	CASSLAGRTDTQYF	TGTGCCAGCAGCTTGGCCGGTAGGACAGATACGCAGTATTTT
TRBD1	TRBV6-1	TRBJ2-7	once	CASSEEDRGLYEQYF	TGTGCCAGCAGTGAAGAGGACAGGGGGCTGTACGAGCAGTACTTC
-	TRBV30	TRBJ2-4	-	CAWSATRVVAKNIQYF	TGTGCCTGGAGTGCTACCAGGGTAGTAGCCAAAAACATTCAGTACTTC
TRBD2	TRBV7-2	TRBJ2-1	-	CASSPTSGAYNEQFF	TGTGCCAGCAGCCCGACGAGCGGGGCTTACAATGAGCAGTTCTTC
-	TRBV30	TRBJ1-1	-	CAWSVWGGTEAFF	TGTGCCTGGAGTGTCTGGGGTGGCACTGAAGCTTTCTTT
-	TRBV7-9	TRBJ2-1	-	CASSLDVTQEQFF	TGTGCCAGCAGCTTAGATGTGACTCAAGAGCAGTTCTTC
-	TRBV10-3	TRBJ1-2	-	CAISEQEGQGYTF	TGTGCCATCAGTGAGCAAGAGGGTCAGGGCTACACCTTC
-	TRBV5-1	TRBJ1-1	few	CASSHHPGGLNTEAFF	TGCGCCAGCAGCCATCACCCGGGGGGGCTGAACACTGAAGCTTTCTTT
-	TRBV30	TRBJ2-3	-	CAWGGDTQYF	TGTGCCTGGGGGGGAGATACGCAGTATTTT
-	TRBV2	TRBJ2-3	-	CASSGTEEYF	TGTGCCAGCAGCGGGACGGAGGAGTATTTT
TRBD2	TRBV18	TRBJ2-3	-	CASSPPISGGIDTQYF	TGTGCCAGCTCACCACCGATTAGCGGGGGGATCGATACGCAGTATTTT
TRBD2	TRBV11-2	TRBJ2-5	few	CASSPNWGGGAQETQYF	TGTGCCAGCAGCCCCAACTGGGGCGGGGGGGCCCAAGAGACCCAGTACTTC
TRBD2	TRBV28	TRBJ2-3	-	CASSGTSGGTDTQYF	TGTGCCAGCAGCGGGACTAGCGGGGGAACAGATACGCAGTATTTT
TRBD1	TRBV6-1	TRBJ1-4	once	CASSETGGNEKLFF	TGTGCCAGCAGTGAAACAGGGGGGAATGAAAAACTGTTTTTT
TRBD1	TRBV30	TRBJ1-1	-	CAWRQGTLNTEAFF	TGTGCCTGGAGACAGGGGACTCTGAACACTGAAGCTTTCTTT
-	TRBV10-2	TRBJ2-2	-	CASSGTAGANTGELFF	TGCGCCAGCAGTGGGACAGCAGGAGCGAACACCGGGGAGCTGTTTTTT
TRBD1	TRBV6-5	TRBJ1-2	-	CASSYRQGFNYGYTF	TGTGCCAGCAGTTACAGACAGGGGTTTAACTATGGCTACACCTTC
-	TRBV9	TRBJ2-7	few	CASSTHPGGDEQYF	TGTGCCAGCAGCACCCATCCAGGAGGTGACGAGCAGTACTTC
-	TRBV27	TRBJ2-7	-	CASSLPGTGIRYEQYF	TGTGCCAGCAGTTTGCCAGGGACGGGGATTAGGTACGAGCAGTACTTC
TRBD2	TRBV27	TRBJ2-1	-	CASSLGAGADNEQFF	TGTGCCAGCAGTTTAGGAGCGGGGGCCGACAATGAGCAGTTCTTC
-	TRBV27	TRBJ2-7	few	CASSLLGYEQYF	TGTGCCAGCAGTTTACTGGGTTACGAGCAGTACTTC
-	TRBV21-1	TRBJ1-3	-	CASSNNTGGNTIYF	TGTGCCAGCAGCAACAACACGGGAGGAAACACCATATATTTT
-	TRBV7-9	TRBJ2-5	-	CASSLVGWRETQYF	TGTGCCAGCAGCTTAGTGGGTTGGAGGGAGACCCAGTACTTC
-	TRBV7-9	TRBJ1-2	-	CASSLRGPNEGGYTF	TGTGCCAGCAGCTTGAGAGGGCCCAACGAGGGAGGCTACACCTTC
TRBD1	TRBV7-9	TRBJ1-5	few	CASSPIGQGNQPQHF	TGTGCCAGCAGCCCGATCGGACAGGGCAATCAGCCCCAGCATTTT
-	TRBV29-1	TRBJ2-1	-	CSVGGAYNEQFF	TGCAGCGTAGGGGGGGCCTACAATGAGCAGTTCTTC
-	TRBV6-1	TRBJ1-5	-	CAGSHASNQPQHF	TGTGCCGGATCACACGCTAGCAATCAGCCCCAGCATTTT
TRBD2	TRBV28	TRBJ2-3	-	CASSLGRTSGGADTQYF	TGTGCCAGCAGTTTAGGGCGGACTAGCGGGGGGGCAGATACGCAGTATTTT
-	TRBV28	TRBJ1-5	-	CASSFYGSEGQPQHF	TGTGCCAGCAGTTTTTATGGGAGTGAGGGGCAGCCCCAGCATTTT
-	TRBV5-4	TRBJ1-6	few	CASSGDPGSYNSPLHF	TGTGCCAGCAGCGGGGACCCCGGCTCCTATAATTCACCCCTCCACTTT
TRBD1	TRBV5-4	TRBJ1-2	medium-sized	CASSPGTGGGYGYTF	TGTGCCAGCAGCCCCGGGACAGGGGGAGGCTATGGCTACACCTTC
TRBD1	TRBV30	TRBJ1-4	-	CAWGTGENEKLFF	TGTGCCTGGGGAACAGGGGAGAATGAAAAACTGTTTTTT
-	TRBV20-1	TRBJ2-7	-	CSASDNYEQYF	TGCAGTGCTAGCGACAACTACGAGCAGTACTTC
-	TRBV7-8	TRBJ2-2	-	CASSLAGQSMNTGELFF	TGTGCCAGCAGCTTAGCCGGACAGAGCATGAACACCGGGGAGCTGTTTTTT
-	TRBV14	TRBJ1-4	-	CASSPRPGETNEKLFF	TGTGCCAGCAGCCCCCGTCCTGGTGAGACTAATGAAAAACTGTTTTTT
-	TRBV7-2	TRBJ1-5	medium-sized	CASSLGRHPNQPQHF	TGTGCCAGCAGCTTAGGCAGACATCCAAATCAGCCCCAGCATTTT
-	TRBV7-9	TRBJ1-1	-	CASSSLGVQNTEAFF	TGTGCCAGCAGCTCCCTGGGTGTACAGAACACTGAAGCTTTCTTT
-	TRBV12-5	TRBJ2-3	-	CASGLTTNPDTQYF	TGTGCTAGTGGTTTGACGACAAACCCAGATACGCAGTATTTT
TRBD1	TRBV6-1	TRBJ1-2	-	CASRGDRGFHGYTF	TGTGCCTCCCGTGGGGACAGGGGTTTTCATGGCTACACCTTC